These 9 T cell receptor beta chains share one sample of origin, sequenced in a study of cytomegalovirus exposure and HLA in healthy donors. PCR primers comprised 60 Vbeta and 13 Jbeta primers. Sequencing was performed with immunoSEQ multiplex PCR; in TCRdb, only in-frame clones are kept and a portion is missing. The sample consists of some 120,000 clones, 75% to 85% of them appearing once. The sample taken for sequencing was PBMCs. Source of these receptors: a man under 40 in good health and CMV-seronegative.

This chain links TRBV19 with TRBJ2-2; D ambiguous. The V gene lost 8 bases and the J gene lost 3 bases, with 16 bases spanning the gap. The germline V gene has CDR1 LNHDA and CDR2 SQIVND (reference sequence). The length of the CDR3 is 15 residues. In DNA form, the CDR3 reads TGTGCCAGTCAGCGTCTCCTATGGGACACCGGGGAGCTGTTTTTT. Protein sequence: CASQRLLWDTGELFF. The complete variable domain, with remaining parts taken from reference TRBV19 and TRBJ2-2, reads DGGITQSPKYLFRKEGQNVTLSCEQNLNHDAMYWYRQDPGQGLRLIYYSQIVNDFQKGDIAEGYSVSREKKESFPLTVTSAQKNPTAFYLCASQRLLWDTGELFFGEGSRLTVL.

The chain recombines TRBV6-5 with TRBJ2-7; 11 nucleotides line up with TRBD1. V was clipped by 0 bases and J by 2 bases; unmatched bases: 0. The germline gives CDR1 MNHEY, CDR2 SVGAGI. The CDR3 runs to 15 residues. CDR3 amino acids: CASSYSGQGAYEQYF. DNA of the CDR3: TGTGCCAGCAGTTACTCGGGACAGGGGGCCTACGAGCAGTACTTC.

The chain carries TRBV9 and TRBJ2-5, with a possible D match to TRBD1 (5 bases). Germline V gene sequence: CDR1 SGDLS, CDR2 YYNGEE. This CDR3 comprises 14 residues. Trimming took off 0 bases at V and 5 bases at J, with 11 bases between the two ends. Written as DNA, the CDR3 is TGTGCCAGCAGCGTAGGTGGGGCAGGGGAGACCCAGTACTTC. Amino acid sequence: CASSVGGAGETQYF.

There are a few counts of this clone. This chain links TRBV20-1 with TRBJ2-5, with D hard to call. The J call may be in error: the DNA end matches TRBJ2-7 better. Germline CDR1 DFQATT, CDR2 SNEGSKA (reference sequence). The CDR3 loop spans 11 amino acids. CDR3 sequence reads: CSASNLYEQYF. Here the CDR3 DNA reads TGCAGTGCTAGCAATCTCTACGAGCAGTACTTC.

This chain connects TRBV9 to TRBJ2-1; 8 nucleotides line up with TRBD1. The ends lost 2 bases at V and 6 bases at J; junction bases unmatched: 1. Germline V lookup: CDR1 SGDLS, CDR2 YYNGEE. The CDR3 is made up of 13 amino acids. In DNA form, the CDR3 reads TGTGCCAGCAGCGTGGACAGGGCCAATGAGCAGTTCTTC. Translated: CASSVDRANEQFF.

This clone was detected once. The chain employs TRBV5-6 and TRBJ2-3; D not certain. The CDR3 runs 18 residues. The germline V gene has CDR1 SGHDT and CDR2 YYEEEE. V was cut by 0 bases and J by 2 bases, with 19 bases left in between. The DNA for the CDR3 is TGTGCCAGCAGCTTGGCCAAACGTTACCTACCAATCACAGATACGCAGTATTTT. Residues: CASSLAKRYLPITDTQYF.

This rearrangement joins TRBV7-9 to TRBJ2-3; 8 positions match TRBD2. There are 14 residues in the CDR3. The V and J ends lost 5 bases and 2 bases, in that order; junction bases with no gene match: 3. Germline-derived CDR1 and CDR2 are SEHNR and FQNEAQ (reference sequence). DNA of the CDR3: TGTGCCAGCAGCCGTAGCGGGAACACAGATACGCAGTATTTT. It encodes CASSRSGNTDTQYF.

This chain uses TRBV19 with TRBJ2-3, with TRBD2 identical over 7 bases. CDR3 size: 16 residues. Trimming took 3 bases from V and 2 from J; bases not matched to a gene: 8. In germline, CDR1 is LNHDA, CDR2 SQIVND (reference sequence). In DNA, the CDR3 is TGTGCCAGTAGTATTTTGGCGGGAGTGGCCACAGATACGCAGTATTTT. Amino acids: CASSILAGVATDTQYF. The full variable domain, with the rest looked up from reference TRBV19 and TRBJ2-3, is DGGITQSPKYLFRKEGQNVTLSCEQNLNHDAMYWYRQDPGQGLRLIYYSQIVNDFQKGDIAEGYSVSREKKESFPLTVTSAQKNPTAFYLCASSILAGVATDTQYFGPGTRLTVL.

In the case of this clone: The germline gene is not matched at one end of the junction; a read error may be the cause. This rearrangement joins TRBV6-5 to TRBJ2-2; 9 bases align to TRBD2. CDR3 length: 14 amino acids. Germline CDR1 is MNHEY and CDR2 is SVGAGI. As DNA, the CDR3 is TGTGCCAGCAGTTCGGGACTAGCCACCGGGAAGCTGTTTTTT. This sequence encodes CASSSGLATGKLFF.